Below are 27 T cell receptor beta chains sequenced from a single sample in a study of cytomegalovirus exposure and HLA in healthy donors. Amplification used 60 Vbeta primers and 13 Jbeta primers. The table came from immunoSEQ multiplex PCR; TCRdb's copy has only in-frame clones and leaves some out. The sample gives around 130,000 clones, 70% to 80% of which show up once; around 2.7% is in the top ten. The sequenced material came from PBMCs. Source of these receptors: a woman aged 60-75 years in good health and CMV-seropositive.

The chain recombines TRBV9 with TRBJ1-4; 8 nucleotides align to TRBD1. V gave up 4 bases and J gave up 8 bases; unmatched junction bases: 7. In germline, CDR1 is SGDLS, CDR2 YYNGEE. This CDR3 contains 14 residues. CDR3 DNA: TGTGCCAGCAGCCACGGACAGGGAGGAGAAAAACTGTTTTTT. Translation gives CASSHGQGGEKLFF.

CDR3 amino acids: CASSPGTDYGYTF. CDR3 sequence (DNA): TGTGCCAGCAGCCCCGGGACAGACTATGGCTACACCTTC. J is TRBJ1-2 and V is TRBV6-1; 7 nucleotides align to TRBD1. The CDR3 is made up of 13 amino acids. The germline V gene has CDR1 MNHNS and CDR2 SASEGT. The V gene end was trimmed by 6 bases and the J gene end by 3 bases; junction bases not matched to a gene: 4.

This sequence joins TRBV6-1 and TRBJ1-6; 8 bases align to TRBD1. With 10 bases clipped from V and 8 bases from J, the junction kept 10 bases outside the gene matches. This CDR3 has 14 amino acids. Germline V gives CDR1 MNHNS, CDR2 SASEGT. CDR3: CATLPTGVYSPLHF. The CDR3 nucleotides read TGTGCCACCCTGCCGACAGGGGTTTATTCACCCCTCCACTTT.

This chain joins TRBV6-1 and TRBJ2-3; 8 nucleotides align to TRBD2. The J segment lost 2 bases and the V segment lost 2 bases, leaving 9 bases of the junction unmatched. CDR1 and CDR2 (germline): MNHNS, SASEGT. The CDR3 runs to 17 residues. The CDR3: CASSEQAPGGPTDTQYF. The CDR3 DNA is TGTGCCAGCAGTGAACAGGCTCCGGGGGGGCCCACAGATACGCAGTATTTT.

This clone was seen a handful of times. This rearrangement joins TRBV6-5 to TRBJ1-2, with D possibly matching TRBD1 (6 bases). Germline V CDR1 and CDR2: MNHEY, SVGAGI. Between the trimmed V and J ends, which lost 6 bases and 8 bases, there was a span of 19 bases. The CDR3 covers 14 residues. CDR3 sequence: CASRKGGGVNGYTF. CDR3 DNA: TGTGCCAGCAGGAAGGGGGGGGGCGTTAACGGCTACACCTTC.

This chain connects TRBV13 to TRBJ1-1; TRBD1 is a possible D gene (6 bases). Per germline, CDR1 PRHDT and CDR2 FYEKMQ (reference sequence). The ends were cut back, 3 bases at V and 0 bases at J, with 11 bases in the middle. There are 15 residues in the CDR3. CDR3 sequence reads: CASSFPGQLNTEAFF. In nucleotides, the CDR3 is TGTGCCAGCAGCTTCCCTGGACAGCTGAACACTGAAGCTTTCTTT.

The gene calls are TRBV4-1 and TRBJ1-2, with 9 positions matching TRBD1. This CDR3 has 18 residues. Germline loops: CDR1 MGHRA, CDR2 YSYEKL. V lost 1 base to trimming and J lost 0 bases; unmatched junction nucleotides: 9. CDR3 in DNA: TGCGCCAGCAGCCAAGGGCCCGGGACAGGGTCGGCTAACTATGGCTACACCTTC. Translating it yields CASSQGPGTGSANYGYTF.

This chain joins TRBV29-1 and TRBJ2-1, with D perhaps TRBD2 (5 bases). From germline, CDR1 is SQVTM and CDR2 ANQGSEA. V lost 0 bases, J lost 4 bases, and 10 bases lay in between. The CDR3 loop spans 14 amino acids. This chain's CDR3 is CSVEDRRPYNEQFF. In DNA, the CDR3 is TGCAGCGTTGAAGACAGGAGGCCATACAATGAGCAGTTCTTC.

The sample holds a few counts of this clone. CDR3 region: CASQGETEAFF. CDR3 nucleotides: TGCGCCAGCCAAGGGGAAACTGAAGCTTTCTTT. This chain joins TRBV10-2 and TRBJ1-1; D is perhaps TRBD1 (5 bases). V lost 8 bases, J lost 5 bases, and 9 bases lay in between. CDR1 and CDR2 from the germline V gene are WSHSY and SAAADI. The CDR3 contains 11 residues.

This chain links TRBV5-1 with TRBJ1-2, with D possibly being TRBD1 (6 bases). The CDR3 is made up of 16 amino acids. Per germline, CDR1 SGHRS and CDR2 YFSETQ. Trimming removed 6 bases at V and 5 bases at J, with 23 bases between. This chain's CDR3 is CASTLGAGATWYGYTF. CDR3 nucleotides: TGCGCCAGCACACTTGGTGCAGGGGCGACTTGGTATGGCTACACCTTC.

The rearrangement uses TRBV27 and TRBJ1-2, with D unclear. Germline values: CDR1 MNHEY, CDR2 SMNVEV (reference sequence). The CDR3 consists of 15 residues. The V end was cut by 2 bases, the J end by 1 base, with 11 bases between. CDR3 amino acids: CASSLEEGGNYGYTF. DNA of the CDR3: TGTGCCAGCAGTTTAGAGGAGGGAGGTAACTATGGCTACACCTTC.

The rearrangement links TRBV19 to TRBJ2-7; D is possibly TRBD1 (7 bases). Trimming took off 4 bases at V and 0 bases at J, with 16 bases between the two ends. Germline V gene sequence: CDR1 LNHDA, CDR2 SQIVND (reference sequence). This CDR3 is 16 amino acids long. This chain's CDR3 is CASSTQGGTSSYEQYF. The CDR3 nucleotides are TGTGCCAGTAGTACCCAGGGGGGCACTAGCTCCTACGAGCAGTACTTC.

This rearrangement joins TRBV5-1 to TRBJ2-2; 7 bases are a match to TRBD1. With 0 bases clipped from V and 3 bases from J, the junction kept 2 bases outside the gene matches. Germline V gene data show CDR1 as SGHRS and CDR2 as YFSETQ. There are 15 residues in the CDR3. CDR3 bases: TGCGCCAGCAGCTTGGCCGGGACAGACACCGGGGAGCTGTTTTTT. This codes for CASSLAGTDTGELFF.

This clone was observed a few times. This chain joins TRBV5-1 and TRBJ2-1; D unclear. Trimming removed 3 bases from V and 8 bases from J, with 15 bases in between. Germline lookup yields CDR1 SGHRS and CDR2 YFSETQ. CDR3 size: 14 residues. The CDR3 sequence: CASSSPSSFDEQFF. For the CDR3, the DNA is TGCGCCAGCAGCTCCCCGAGTAGCTTTGATGAGCAGTTCTTC.

The chain links TRBV6-1 to TRBJ1-1; D call uncertain. V was pared by 3 bases and J by 0 bases, with 2 bases between. The CDR3 extends over 12 amino acids. Germline CDR1 and CDR2: MNHNS and SASEGT. The CDR3 nucleotides are TGTGCCAGCAGTGACATGAACACTGAAGCTTTCTTT. It encodes CASSDMNTEAFF.

The chain is built from TRBV6-1 and TRBJ2-5; the match to TRBD1 covers 9 bases. The assigned J gene may be wrong: the sequence end matches TRBJ2-7 better. There are 17 residues in the CDR3. Looked up from germline, CDR1 is MNHNS and CDR2 is SASEGT. The CDR3 protein is CASSELAPGQGAYEQYF. Here the CDR3 DNA reads TGTGCCAGCAGTGAACTAGCACCGGGACAGGGAGCCTACGAGCAGTACTTC.

This clone came up a few times. The CDR3 DNA sequence: TGTGCCATCCAAACAACAGGGGGAAACACAGATACGCAGTATTTT. Translation gives CAIQTTGGNTDTQYF. The rearrangement joins TRBV10-3 to TRBJ2-3; the match to TRBD1 covers 8 bases. This CDR3 is built from 15 residues. V was clipped by 8 bases and J by 2 bases; unmatched bases: 9. Germline CDR1 and CDR2: ENHRY and SYGVKD.

The chain combines TRBV18 with TRBJ2-5; D unresolved. CDR3 length equals 14 residues. V lost 1 base, J lost 5 bases, and 11 bases lay in between. Germline CDR1 and CDR2: KGHSH and LQKENI. The CDR3 spells CASSPQAPRETQYF. CDR3 bases: TGTGCCAGCTCACCACAGGCTCCTAGGGAGACCCAGTACTTC.

The chain has TRBV5-1 and TRBJ2-1; 9 bases are a match to TRBD2. Per germline, CDR1 SGHRS and CDR2 YFSETQ. Losses at the gene ends were 1 base for V and 2 bases for J; bases not matched to a gene: 4. This CDR3 contains 16 residues. The CDR3 reads CASSLMAGGPYNEQFF. The CDR3 DNA is TGCGCCAGCAGCTTGATGGCGGGGGGGCCCTACAATGAGCAGTTCTTC.

This clone appeared a few times. This sequence joins TRBV6-6 and TRBJ1-5, with D hard to call. The CDR3 spans 13 residues. The ends were cut back, 6 bases at V and 2 bases at J, with 8 bases in the middle. CDR1 and CDR2 (germline): MNHNY, SVGAGI (reference sequence). The CDR3 DNA sequence: TGTGCCAGCAGGGGCATACGCAATCAGCCCCAGCATTTT. Protein sequence: CASRGIRNQPQHF.

The rearrangement links TRBV6-6 to TRBJ2-7; 8 bases match TRBD2. Germline V gene lookup returns CDR1 MNHNY and CDR2 SVGAGI (reference sequence). The CDR3 length is 16 residues. The trim removed 6 bases at V and 0 bases at J, leaving 10 bases unmatched. The CDR3 sequence is CASRQTSGGGSYEQYF. DNA of the CDR3: TGTGCCAGCAGGCAGACAAGCGGGGGTGGCTCCTACGAGCAGTACTTC.

This clone was detected once. The identical CDR3 is also encoded by other nucleotide sequences in the sample. The chain recombines TRBV5-1 with TRBJ2-7; unclear D gene. In germline, CDR1 is SGHRS, CDR2 YFSETQ. The CDR3 is 12 residues long. Trimming pared 3 bases from V and 3 bases from J, leaving 7 bases between. CDR3 residues: CASSSNSYEQYF. The CDR3 DNA reads TGCGCCAGCAGCTCGAATAGCTACGAGCAGTACTTC.

V gene TRBV13 combines with J gene TRBJ2-7, with TRBD1 identical over 7 bases. Trimming at V came to 0 bases and at J to 2 bases, leaving 4 bases not matched to a gene. Germline CDR1 is PRHDT and CDR2 is FYEKMQ (reference sequence). The CDR3 is 15 amino acids. CDR3 sequence (DNA): TGTGCCAGCAGCTTAGGGGGACAGCGAACCTACGAGCAGTACTTC. Protein: CASSLGGQRTYEQYF.

The V call is TRBV27, the J call TRBJ1-1, with D tentatively TRBD1 (5 bases). The CDR3 is made up of 14 amino acids. Germline V lookup: CDR1 MNHEY, CDR2 SMNVEV (reference sequence). Trimming cost V 4 bases and J 3 bases, with 12 bases left between them. The CDR3 DNA is TGTGCCAGCAGTTCCACAGGAGAGGACACTGAAGCTTTCTTT. This gives the protein CASSSTGEDTEAFF.

The chain employs TRBV6-5 and TRBJ1-4; D is possibly TRBD1 (6 bases). Germline V lookup: CDR1 MNHEY, CDR2 SVGAGI. The CDR3 runs to 14 residues. V lost 0 bases and J lost 12, with 14 bases in between. This chain's CDR3 is CASSYSTGTWELFF. CDR3 coding DNA: TGTGCCAGCAGTTACTCCACAGGGACGTGGGAACTGTTTTTT.

The CDR3 DNA reads as TGTGCCAGCAGCTTAGGGACAGGGTTCGGTCAGCCCCAGCATTTT. The encoded protein is CASSLGTGFGQPQHF. The chain has TRBV7-6 and TRBJ1-5; 8 bases align to TRBD1. The V and J ends lost 1 base and 6 bases, in that order; junction bases with no gene match: 5. Per the germline V gene, CDR1 is SGHVS and CDR2 is FNYEAQ. The CDR3 extends over 15 amino acids.

Details on this clone: A read error may produce the germline difference seen at one junction end. The rearrangement uses TRBV7-9 and TRBJ1-4; D is possibly TRBD1 (6 bases). The CDR3 extends over 18 amino acids. Germline CDR1 and CDR2: SEHNR and FQNEAQ (reference sequence). The chain's CDR3 is CSSSLSLVQRDNNEKLFF. In nucleotides, the CDR3 is TGTTCCAGCAGCTTGTCCCTCGTACAGCGGGACAATAATGAAAAACTGTTTTTT.